These 4 T cell receptor beta chains came from one sample sequenced in a study of CXCR3-negative and CXCR3-positive naive CD8 T cells. With UMI labels, 5' RACE was used to prepare the TRB cDNA libraries. Reprocessing the 5' RACE reads, TCRdb reports a single entry for every CDR3 protein and omits DNA. The sample totals thousands of distinct CDR3 sequences. Sequences were obtained from naive CXCR3- CD8+ T cells from blood. Subset noted: CD45RO-CCR7+CD27+CD95- naive CD8+ T cells lacking CXCR3 (TNR3-). These receptors came from a human donor in good health. Some clones in this sample may be carry-over from other donors' samples.

This chain uses TRBV29-1 with TRBJ2-7. Germline assignment: CDR1 SQVTM and CDR2 ANQGSEA. The CDR3 has 11 residues. This chain's CDR3 is CSVRESYEQYF.

V usage is TRBV7-3 and J usage is TRBJ2-3; TCRdb returns TRBD2, unconfirmable since there is no DNA. Germline assignment: CDR1 SGHTA and CDR2 FQGTGA. This CDR3 has 14 amino acids. CDR3 loop: CASSVLAGVDTQYF.

In terms of frequency, this clonotype is medium-sized. J is TRBJ2-5 and V is TRBV28; TCRdb lists TRBD1, though no DNA is available to test this call. The CDR3 totals 14 residues. Germline V gives CDR1 MDHEN, CDR2 SYDVKM. CDR3 residues: CASSAGTGKETQYF.

The chain links TRBV6-2 or TRBV6-3 to TRBJ2-2; TCRdb's assignment of TRBD1 cannot be checked, as there is no DNA. CDR3 length equals 17 residues. The germline CDR1 and CDR2 sequences are MNHEY and SVGEGT. CDR3 sequence reads: CASSYFSGPGDTGELFF.